The entry that follows covers one T cell receptor beta chain sequence. Its antigen is still unknown. The sample belongs to a study of blood T cells in healthy people across ages. Combining a sample-barcoded 5' primer with a J-beta primer mix, a second PCR ran for roughly 6 to 12 cycles. TCRdb re-called the 5' RACE reads with MiXCR, one entry per CDR3 protein. The table shows 1.4 million to 1.5 million distinct CDR3 sequences, with about 40% occurring only once. Drawing of peripheral blood yielded 7.5 to 10 milliliters from each donor. The study, taken as a whole, reports: It was the long-lived donors that had more naive CD4+ cells and higher diversity than aged donors.

Sequencing was carried out using blood. This TCR came from a woman aged 18-30 years in good health.

The CDR3 is CASSTGTAPSYEQYF. The CDR3 region has the DNA TGTGCCAGCAGCACAGGGACAGCTCCGTCCTACGAGCAGTACTTC. V is TRBV7-6 and J is TRBJ2-5; 7 bases are a match to TRBD1. Matching the DNA end better, TRBJ2-7 makes the J call doubtful. The CDR3 spans 15 residues. Germline assignment: CDR1 SGHVS and CDR2 FNYEAQ.